This passage covers 27 T cell receptor beta chains from one sample sequenced in a study of technical replicates of blood from a handful of donors. Assay: immunoSEQ multiplex PCR; the TCRdb copy retains only in-frame clones and omits some. Seen here are some 80,000 clones, approximately 75% observed once, and the top ten hold roughly 3.9%. Material for sequencing was PBMCs. These receptors originate from a human donor in good health. Some clones in this sample may be carry-over from other donors' samples.

V gene TRBV6-6 combines with J gene TRBJ1-2; 9 positions match TRBD1. V shed 7 bases, J shed 7 bases, and the junction held 13 bases outside the gene matches. The CDR3 is made up of 15 amino acids. The germline V gene encodes CDR1 MNHNY and CDR2 SVGAGI (reference sequence). The CDR3, as DNA: TGTGCCAGCACCGAAAACAGGGGGCGCGACTTTGGCTACACCTTC. Its translation is CASTENRGRDFGYTF.

This chain uses TRBV5-6 with TRBJ2-6; 9 positions agree with TRBD1. The germline V gene has CDR1 SGHDT and CDR2 YYEEEE. CDR3 length: 17 residues. V dropped 3 bases and J dropped 1; count of bases not matched to a gene: 5. CDR3 region: CASSWGQGWSGANVLTF. CDR3 nucleotide sequence: TGTGCCAGCAGCTGGGGACAGGGCTGGTCTGGGGCCAACGTCCTGACTTTC.

The chain recombines TRBV23-1 with TRBJ2-3, with a tentative D call TRBD2 (7 bases). TRBV23-1 is assigned to the ORF class and has an uncertain function. This CDR3 is built from 16 residues. V lost 2 bases and J 8 bases, leaving 20 bases between the germline ends. CDR3 nucleotides: TGCGCCAGCAGTCAAACCGGGACGGGGGGCATTGGTACGCAGTATTTT. Its protein is CASSQTGTGGIGTQYF.

This chain's CDR3 is CASSLGGLAGGGADTQYF. CDR3 coding DNA: TGTGCCAGCAGCTTAGGGGGACTAGCGGGAGGTGGCGCAGATACGCAGTATTTT. V usage is TRBV11-2 and J usage is TRBJ2-3; 15 bases agree with TRBD2. CDR1 is SGHAT and CDR2 is FQNNGV in the germline V gene. With V trimmed by 1 base and J by 4 bases, 6 bases remained unmatched. The CDR3 contains 18 residues. Variable domain in full (rest from reference TRBV11-2 and TRBJ2-3): EAGVAQSPRYKIIEKRQSVAFWCNPISGHATLYWYQQILGQGPKLLIQFQNNGVVDDSQLPKDRFSAERLKGVDSTLKIQPAKLEDSAVYLCASSLGGLAGGGADTQYFGPGTRLTVL.

V usage is TRBV7-9 and J usage is TRBJ2-7, with 9 nucleotides matching TRBD1. Germline V gives CDR1 SEHNR, CDR2 FQNEAQ (reference sequence). Trimming at V came to 5 bases and at J to 7 bases, leaving 12 bases not matched to a gene. The CDR3 runs to 15 residues. CDR3 DNA sequence: TGTGCCAGCAGCCCGCGAACAGGGGGCTCGGGGGAGCAGTACTTC. As protein: CASSPRTGGSGEQYF.

The rearrangement links TRBV19 to TRBJ1-5, with D uncertain. The CDR3 sequence is 12 residues long. Trimming cost V 3 bases and J 7 bases, with 7 bases left between them. From germline, CDR1 is LNHDA and CDR2 SQIVND (reference sequence). The CDR3 DNA sequence: TGTGCCAGTAGTATTATGGCACAGCCCCAGCATTTT. Encoded protein: CASSIMAQPQHF.

J is TRBJ2-3 and V is TRBV7-2; D not certain. The germline V gene has CDR1 SGHTA and CDR2 FQGNSA. The CDR3 is made up of 13 amino acids. The V end lost 2 bases, the J end lost 6 bases, and 9 bases lay between the germline ends. CDR3 region: CASSLPVEDTQYF. The CDR3 bases are TGTGCCAGCAGCTTACCCGTCGAGGATACGCAGTATTTT.

This chain connects TRBV7-8 to TRBJ1-4; D not certain. The CDR3 contains 14 residues. V was shortened by 6 bases and J by 3 bases, with 11 bases between the two germline ends. From germline, CDR1 is SGHVS and CDR2 FQNEAQ. The CDR3 sequence is CASRLSEANEKLFF. For the CDR3, the DNA is TGTGCCAGCAGACTCAGCGAGGCTAATGAAAAACTGTTTTTT.

V usage is TRBV6-5 and J usage is TRBJ2-1; 7 positions match TRBD2. Unmatched junction bases numbered 2, after V lost 2 bases and J lost 10 bases. Germline V CDR1 and CDR2: MNHEY, SVGAGI. The CDR3 contains 12 residues. Here the CDR3 DNA reads TGTGCCAGCAGTTACGGGCGGGGGGAGCAGTTCTTC. It yields the protein CASSYGRGEQFF.

The chain is built from TRBV4-1 and TRBJ1-1; 7 nucleotides align to TRBD1. The CDR3 is made up of 15 amino acids. CDR1 MGHRA and CDR2 YSYEKL come from the germline V gene. The V segment lost 4 bases and the J segment 2 bases; nucleotides outside the gene matches: 7. The CDR3 spells CASSLRQGSNTEAFF. CDR3 in DNA: TGCGCCAGCAGCCTCCGACAGGGCTCAAACACTGAAGCTTTCTTT.

The gene calls are TRBV4-3 and TRBJ2-2; D not certain. This CDR3 has 17 amino acids. Trimming removed 0 bases at V and 2 bases at J, with 13 bases between. Looked up from germline, CDR1 is LGHNA and CDR2 is YSLEER. The CDR3 loop reads CASSQDLVLPNTGELFF. In DNA form, the CDR3 reads TGCGCCAGCAGCCAAGATTTGGTACTACCCAACACCGGGGAGCTGTTTTTT.

With regard to this clone: The same CDR3 is also encoded by other DNA sequences in this sample. The rearrangement uses TRBV30 and TRBJ2-3; no definite D call. Trimming pared 0 bases from V and 0 bases from J, leaving 7 bases between. Germline V gene sequence: CDR1 GTSNPN, CDR2 SVGIG (reference sequence). The CDR3 covers 14 residues. The CDR3 region is CAWSVPGSTDTQYF. The CDR3 nucleotides are TGTGCCTGGAGTGTACCGGGTAGCACAGATACGCAGTATTTT.

The chain has TRBV7-2 and TRBJ2-2; D possibly corresponds to TRBD2 (7 bases). V was clipped by 7 bases and J by 1 base, with 19 bases between them. The CDR3 is 17 amino acids. Per the germline V gene, CDR1 is SGHTA and CDR2 is FQGNSA. In DNA form, the CDR3 reads TGTGCCAGCACCCAAAAAACGGGGGGCCGGAACACCGGGGAGCTGTTTTTT. Translation: CASTQKTGGRNTGELFF.

The rearrangement joins TRBV27 to TRBJ1-1; TRBD1 might be the D (5 bases). V lost 5 bases to trimming and J lost 11 bases, with 15 bases between them. The CDR3 is 12 residues long. Germline CDR1 is MNHEY and CDR2 is SMNVEV (reference sequence). The CDR3 protein is CASSPLGGGAFF. CDR3 DNA sequence: TGTGCCAGCAGTCCCCTTGGGGGAGGTGCTTTCTTT.

The chain uses TRBV27 and TRBJ2-7, with 7 bases aligning to TRBD1. Germline-derived CDR1 and CDR2 are MNHEY and SMNVEV (reference sequence). This CDR3 has 14 amino acids. Trimming removed 5 bases from V and 6 bases from J; junction bases left unmatched: 10. CDR3 in amino acids: CASSTPQGFGEQYF. The CDR3 DNA sequence: TGTGCCAGCAGTACCCCACAGGGGTTTGGCGAGCAGTACTTC.

The rearrangement links TRBV5-4 to TRBJ2-3, with D unresolved. Deletions cut 0 bases from V and 1 base from J, with 3 bases between. The CDR3 runs to 13 residues. Germline V CDR1 and CDR2: SGHNT, YYREEE (reference sequence). The DNA for the CDR3 is TGTGCCAGCAGCTTGGCAGGCACAGATACGCAGTATTTT. It translates to CASSLAGTDTQYF.

J is TRBJ1-2 and V is TRBV9; D may be TRBD1 (5 bases). Looked up from germline, CDR1 is SGDLS and CDR2 is YYNGEE. CDR3 size: 15 residues. Trimming stripped 0 bases from V and 6 bases from J, with 15 bases between. The CDR3 region is CASSVAQDTTHGYTF. The CDR3, as DNA: TGTGCCAGCAGCGTAGCACAGGACACGACCCATGGCTACACCTTC.

This chain links TRBV30 with TRBJ2-5, with D possibly TRBD2 on 6 matching bases. This CDR3 has 15 residues. CDR1 and CDR2 from the germline V gene are GTSNPN and SVGIG (reference sequence). Trimming stripped 5 bases from V and 5 bases from J, with 21 bases between. Written as DNA, the CDR3 is TGTGCCTGGGGGAGAATCCCTAGCGCGAGTGAGACCCAGTACTTC. Amino acid sequence: CAWGRIPSASETQYF.

J is TRBJ2-5 and V is TRBV25-1; the match to TRBD2 covers 12 bases. The V gene's germline CDR1 is MGHDK and CDR2 SYGVNS. The trim removed 5 bases at V and 6 bases at J, leaving 4 bases unmatched. The CDR3 has 14 residues. DNA for the CDR3: TGTGCCAGCAGTCCAGGACTAGCGGGGCAGACCCAGTACTTC. Translated, it gives CASSPGLAGQTQYF.

The chain employs TRBV7-9 and TRBJ2-3, with 8 bases that match TRBD1. CDR3 length equals 16 residues. J gave up 3 bases and V 3 bases, and 8 bases lay outside the gene matches. Germline V lookup: CDR1 SEHNR, CDR2 FQNEAQ (reference sequence). Here the CDR3 reads CASSFPQGGGTDTQYF. The DNA for the CDR3 is TGTGCCAGCAGCTTCCCACAGGGGGGTGGGACAGATACGCAGTATTTT.

The V gene is TRBV5-1, the J gene TRBJ2-7, with 10 bases aligning to TRBD2. CDR1 and CDR2 from the germline V gene are SGHRS and YFSETQ. This CDR3 spans 16 amino acids. J lost 5 bases, V lost 0 bases, and 8 bases had no gene match. Here the CDR3 reads CASSLGSSGRSDEQYF. CDR3 DNA: TGCGCCAGCAGCTTGGGGTCTAGCGGGAGATCGGACGAGCAGTACTTC.

The V call is TRBV5-1, the J call TRBJ2-7, with D hard to call. V lost 0 bases, J lost 4 bases, and 8 bases lay in between. The germline V gene encodes CDR1 SGHRS and CDR2 YFSETQ. The length of the CDR3 is 13 residues. The DNA for the CDR3 is TGCGCCAGCAGCTTGGGTATGGCTTACGAGCAGTACTTC. Translation: CASSLGMAYEQYF.

V is TRBV7-2 and J is TRBJ1-2; D gene uncertain. The CDR3 runs 18 residues. CDR1 SGHTA and CDR2 FQGNSA come from the germline V gene. V lost 3 bases to trimming and J lost 1 base, with 21 bases between them. CDR3 in amino acids: CASSFPKTGLILNYGYTF. In DNA, the CDR3 is TGTGCCAGCAGCTTCCCCAAAACCGGACTGATACTTAACTATGGCTACACCTTC. The full variable domain, its missing parts supplied by reference TRBV7-2 and TRBJ1-2, is GAGVSQSPSNKVTEKGKDVELRCDPISGHTALYWYRQSLGQGLEFLIYFQGNSAPDKSGLPSDRFSAERTGGSVSTLTIQRTQQEDSAVYLCASSFPKTGLILNYGYTFGSGTRLTVV.

The J gene is TRBJ1-1, the V gene TRBV10-3, with TRBD1 identical over 11 bases. V lost 5 bases, J lost 2 bases, and 10 bases stayed unmatched. From germline, CDR1 is ENHRY and CDR2 SYGVKD. The CDR3 is 17 residues long. CDR3 in DNA: TGTGCCATCAGTTCCGGGACAGGGGGGGGGACAAACACTGAAGCTTTCTTT. As protein: CAISSGTGGGTNTEAFF.

The V gene is TRBV10-3, the J gene TRBJ2-3; 15 bases are shared with TRBD2. The germline CDR1 and CDR2 sequences are ENHRY and SYGVKD. The V segment lost 7 bases and the J segment 6 bases; nucleotides outside the gene matches: 2. The CDR3 loop spans 14 amino acids. CDR3 sequence (DNA): TGTGCCATCAATGGACTAGCGGGGGGGGATACGCAGTATTTT. Amino acids: CAINGLAGGDTQYF.

The rearrangement joins TRBV6-6 to TRBJ2-2; no reliable D call. Germline V gene lookup returns CDR1 MNHNY and CDR2 SVGAGI (reference sequence). The CDR3 has 15 residues. Trimming removed 0 bases at V and 1 base at J, with 6 bases between. The CDR3 protein is CASSYSPGNTGELFF. CDR3 bases: TGTGCCAGCAGTTACTCGCCAGGGAACACCGGGGAGCTGTTTTTT.

About this clone: At the DNA level, this CDR3 is encoded by other sequences in the same sample as well. V usage is TRBV6-5 and J usage is TRBJ2-7, with 8 bases matching TRBD1. Germline CDR1 is MNHEY and CDR2 is SVGAGI. This CDR3 is 15 amino acids long. Trimming cost V 3 bases and J 3 bases; bases outside gene matches: 7. CDR3 residues: CASSYSGTGLYEQYF. In DNA form, the CDR3 reads TGTGCCAGCAGTTATTCCGGGACAGGACTCTACGAGCAGTACTTC.